One sample yielded the 9 T cell receptor beta chains listed below, sequenced in a study of breast tumors, draining lymph nodes, adjacent tissues. Axillary draining lymph nodes of breast cancer patients supplied the node samples. Via MiXCR, TCRdb re-called the multiplex PCR reads, giving one row per CDR3 protein. In the table there are under 85,000 distinct CDR3 sequences, 15% to 20% of which are singletons. What was sequenced was axillary lymph node tissue. The source is a female donor with breast cancer. Some clones in this sample may be carry-over from other donors' samples.

This clonotype was seen only a few times. V and J are TRBV28 and TRBJ1-2; unclear D gene. Trimming cost V 2 bases and J 5 bases, with 6 bases left between them. Germline loops: CDR1 MDHEN, CDR2 SYDVKM. The CDR3 spans 12 residues. The CDR3 spells CASSLPYYGYTF. CDR3 nucleotides: TGTGCCAGCAGTTTACCCTATTATGGCTACACCTTC.

This clonotype was observed at least ten times. V is TRBV3-1 and J is TRBJ1-6; D uncertain. The CDR3 is 12 amino acids. CDR1 LGHDT and CDR2 YNNKEL come from the germline V gene (reference sequence). V was pared by 1 base and J by 8 bases, with 3 bases between. CDR3 in amino acids: CASSQGDSPLHF. The CDR3 DNA is TGTGCCAGCAGCCAAGGGGATTCACCCCTCCACTTT.

V usage is TRBV18 and J usage is TRBJ1-2; no clear D. This CDR3 contains 13 residues. Looked up from germline, CDR1 is KGHSH and CDR2 is LQKENI. The germline V and J ends were trimmed by 3 bases and 3 bases, with 8 bases remaining between them. For the CDR3, the DNA is TGTGCCAGCTCACCGGTTGGTGACTATGGCTACACCTTC. This codes for CASSPVGDYGYTF.

This clonotype was recorded at least ten times. The J gene is TRBJ2-1, the V gene TRBV5-6, with TRBD2 matching over 7 bases. The CDR3 loop spans 14 amino acids. CDR1 is SGHDT and CDR2 is YYEEEE in the germline V gene. V shed 0 bases and J 8 bases; nucleotides not matched to a gene: 5. CDR3 residues: CASSLVRETDEQFF. The CDR3, as DNA: TGTGCCAGCAGCTTGGTGCGGGAGACGGATGAGCAGTTCTTC.

Notes on this clonotype: The final CDR3 position lacks the conserved phenylalanine or tryptophan, pointing to a likely read error. The CDR3, as DNA: TGCAGTGTAGAGCGGACTAGCGGAAGCACAGATACGCAGTATCTT. It is translated as CSVERTSGSTDTQYL. This rearrangement joins TRBV20-1 to TRBJ2-3; TRBD2 aligns across 10 bases. This CDR3 is 15 amino acids long. The germline gives CDR1 DFQATT, CDR2 SNEGSKA (reference sequence). V trimming: 7 bases; J trimming: 0 bases; junction bases outside the gene matches: 7.

There are many counts of this clonotype. CDR3: CSTGQGSYEQYF. The CDR3, as DNA: TGCAGTACGGGACAGGGATCCTACGAGCAGTACTTC. The chain links TRBV20-1 to TRBJ2-7; the match to TRBD1 covers 9 bases. The CDR3 has 12 amino acids. Germline CDR1 and CDR2: DFQATT and SNEGSKA (reference sequence). V gave up 8 bases and J gave up 1 base; unmatched junction bases: 3.

This clonotype appeared a few times. The CDR3 is CASSQDTSGTVQYF. The CDR3 DNA sequence: TGCGCCAGCAGCCAAGATACTAGCGGGACCGTGCAGTATTTT. The V gene is TRBV4-3, the J gene TRBJ2-3; TRBD2 matches at 10 bases. Germline lookup yields CDR1 LGHNA and CDR2 YSLEER. Trimming cost V 0 bases and J 11 bases; bases outside gene matches: 5. The CDR3 extends over 14 amino acids.

The table lists this clonotype with many counts. The chain joins TRBV5-1 to TRBJ2-7; a weak D match, TRBD1 (5 bases). Germline loops: CDR1 SGHRS, CDR2 YFSETQ. V lost 3 bases, J lost 1 base, and 8 bases lay in between. The CDR3 runs 13 residues. The CDR3 loop is CASSSDNSYEQYF. CDR3 in DNA: TGCGCCAGCAGCTCGGACAATTCCTACGAGCAGTACTTC.

This clonotype was seen repeatedly, ten times or more. The chain carries TRBV20-1 and TRBJ1-3, with D unclear. Per the germline V gene, CDR1 is DFQATT and CDR2 is SNEGSKA (reference sequence). The CDR3 is 16 amino acids. V was cut by 0 bases and J by 4 bases, with 16 bases left in between. The CDR3, as DNA: TGCAGTGCTAGAGATAGCACGGGCCCTTGGGGAAACACCATATATTTT. This gives the protein CSARDSTGPWGNTIYF.